The subject of this entry is one TCR beta chain. What it binds is unknown. The data belong to a study of cytomegalovirus exposure and HLA in healthy donors. Study results and caveats: There were under 200 TCR beta chains listed as cytomegalovirus-associated.

The assay was immunoSEQ multiplex PCR, and TCRdb's table has in-frame clones only and misses some. Here the sample spans a few hundred thousand clones, 80% to 90% being singletons. Germline CDR1 is MNHEY and CDR2 is SVGAGI. Unmatched junction bases numbered 6, after V lost 6 bases and J lost 4 bases. The CDR3 extends over 14 amino acids. This TCR came from a woman younger than 30 in good health and CMV-seronegative. The chain combines TRBV6-5 with TRBJ1-2, with TRBD1 matching 9 bases. The sequencing input was PBMCs. The CDR3 DNA is TGTGCCAGCAGCCGGGACAGGGATAGCTATGGCTACACCTTC. The encoded protein is CASSRDRDSYGYTF.